The rows below give T cell receptor beta chains drawn from one sample of a study of T-cell reconstitution after alpha-beta-depleted transplantation in children. MiXCR, applied by TCRdb to the PCR reads, yields one record per CDR3 protein. There are about 340,000 distinct CDR3 sequences in the sample; about an eighth occur only once, and around 4.5% lies in the top ten. Sequenced material: PBMCs, taken from the stem cell graft. The receptors come from a human donor who donated a stem cell graft to a child with Fanconi anemia. The CDR3 runs from the conserved cysteine through the conserved F or W. Fields, in order: J gene, D gene, clone size, V gene, CDR3 length, CDR3 protein, CDR3 DNA. The D gene is left open where the match is weak. A row's size may be missing; if present it is once, few, many or a size class.

TRBJ1-5 | TRBD1 | NA | TRBV30 | 13 | CAWAQGARQPQHF | TGTGCCTGGGCCCAGGGGGCAAGACAGCCCCAGCATTTT
TRBJ2-2 | NA | NA | TRBV7-8 | 15 | CASSSLGGSTGELFF | TGTGCCAGCAGCTCCCTCGGGGGCAGCACCGGGGAGCTGTTTTTT
TRBJ1-2 | NA | many | TRBV6-5 | 13 | CASRWTDNYGYTF | TGTGCCAGCAGATGGACAGACAACTATGGCTACACCTTC
TRBJ1-1 | TRBD1 | few | TRBV7-2 | 14 | CASSFDRVSTEAFF | TGTGCCAGCAGCTTCGACAGGGTGAGCACTGAAGCTTTCTTT
TRBJ1-2 | NA | many | TRBV29-1 | 12 | CSVSMTDYGYTF | TGCAGCGTTTCGATGACAGACTATGGCTACACCTTC
TRBJ2-1 | NA | many | TRBV4-3 | 18 | CASSQDYNLFIRVYEQFF | TGCGCCAGCAGCCAAGATTACAACCTTTTTATTCGAGTGTATGAGCAGTTCTTC
TRBJ1-4 | NA | NA | TRBV2 | 12 | CASEEWAAKLFF | TGTGCCAGCGAGGAGTGGGCAGCAAAACTGTTTTTT
TRBJ1-2 | NA | few | TRBV7-9 | 15 | CASSQGIGADYGYTF | TGTGCCAGCAGCCAAGGGATAGGGGCCGACTATGGCTACACCTTC
TRBJ1-4 | NA | NA | TRBV28 | 14 | CASRPQGTSEKLFF | TGTGCCAGCAGGCCCCAGGGGACGAGTGAAAAACTGTTTTTT
TRBJ1-5 | NA | NA | TRBV28 | 12 | CASRLGPQPQHF | TGTGCCAGCAGACTGGGACCCCAGCCCCAGCATTTT
TRBJ2-2 | TRBD2 | NA | TRBV7-9 | 15 | CASSQIAGADGELFF | TGTGCCAGCAGTCAAATAGCGGGAGCCGACGGGGAGCTGTTTTTT
TRBJ2-5 | NA | many | TRBV7-6 | 15 | CASSLFVGEEETQYF | TGTGCCAGCAGCTTATTTGTGGGGGAAGAAGAGACCCAGTACTTC
TRBJ1-5 | NA | NA | TRBV6-5 | 18 | CASSYQVPGLPGNQPQHF | TGTGCCAGCAGTTACCAGGTCCCAGGACTCCCTGGCAATCAGCCCCAGCATTTT
TRBJ2-5 | NA | NA | TRBV7-6 | 15 | CASSLVLQGLETQYF | TGTGCCAGCAGCTTAGTACTACAGGGTTTAGAGACCCAGTACTTC
TRBJ1-1 | NA | few | TRBV20-1 | 12 | CSAGSSGTEAFF | TGCAGTGCTGGATCCTCGGGGACTGAAGCTTTCTTT
TRBJ2-5 | TRBD2 | few | TRBV3-1 | 15 | CASSQTRLAGETQYF | TGTGCCAGCAGCCAAACGCGACTAGCGGGGGAGACCCAGTACTTC
TRBJ2-3 | NA | many | TRBV4-3 | 17 | CASSQAGGGGRADTQYF | TGCGCCAGCAGCCAAGCGGGGGGAGGGGGAAGAGCAGATACGCAGTATTTT
TRBJ1-1 | NA | few | TRBV20-1 | 13 | CSASIQGNTEAFF | TGCAGTGCTAGTATTCAGGGGAACACTGAAGCTTTCTTT
TRBJ2-1 | TRBD1 | few | TRBV7-9 | 16 | CASSLPGQGGSNEQFF | TGTGCCAGCAGCTTACCCGGACAGGGTGGGTCCAATGAGCAGTTCTTC
TRBJ1-2 | NA | few | TRBV3-1 | 14 | CASSQFGFSGGYTF | TGTGCCAGCAGCCAATTCGGGTTTTCGGGAGGCTACACCTTC
TRBJ1-6 | NA | NA | TRBV7-2 | 13 | CASRGRGGSPLHF | TGTGCCAGCAGGGGCCGCGGAGGGTCACCCCTCCACTTT
TRBJ2-3 | TRBD1 | NA | TRBV7-8 | 15 | CASSIGTGWADTQYF | TGTGCCAGCAGCATTGGGACAGGGTGGGCAGATACGCAGTATTTT